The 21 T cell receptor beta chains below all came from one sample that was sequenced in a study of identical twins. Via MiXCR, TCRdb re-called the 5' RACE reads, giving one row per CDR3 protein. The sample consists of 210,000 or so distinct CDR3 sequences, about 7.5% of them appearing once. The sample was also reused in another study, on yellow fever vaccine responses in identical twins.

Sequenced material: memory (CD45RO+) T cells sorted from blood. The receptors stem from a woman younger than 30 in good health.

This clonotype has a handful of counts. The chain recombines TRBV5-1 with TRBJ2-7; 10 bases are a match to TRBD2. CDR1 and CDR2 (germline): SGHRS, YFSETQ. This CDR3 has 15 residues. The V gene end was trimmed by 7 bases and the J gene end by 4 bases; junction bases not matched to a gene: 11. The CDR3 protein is CASCLSSGSGYEQYF. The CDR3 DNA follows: TGCGCCAGCTGCCTTTCTAGCGGGAGTGGGTACGAGCAGTACTTC.

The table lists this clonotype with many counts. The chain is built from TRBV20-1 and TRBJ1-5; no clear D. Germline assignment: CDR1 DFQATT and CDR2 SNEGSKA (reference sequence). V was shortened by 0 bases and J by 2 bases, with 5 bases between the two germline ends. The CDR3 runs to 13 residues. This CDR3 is CSARDSRNQPQHF. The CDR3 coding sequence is TGCAGTGCTAGAGATTCTCGCAATCAGCCCCAGCATTTT.

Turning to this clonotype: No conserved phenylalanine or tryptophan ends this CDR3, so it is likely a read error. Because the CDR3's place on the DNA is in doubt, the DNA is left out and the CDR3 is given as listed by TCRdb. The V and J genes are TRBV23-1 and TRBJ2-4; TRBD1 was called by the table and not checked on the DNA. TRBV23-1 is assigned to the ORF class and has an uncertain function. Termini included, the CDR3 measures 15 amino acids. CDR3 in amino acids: CASSSGDQPAALTST.

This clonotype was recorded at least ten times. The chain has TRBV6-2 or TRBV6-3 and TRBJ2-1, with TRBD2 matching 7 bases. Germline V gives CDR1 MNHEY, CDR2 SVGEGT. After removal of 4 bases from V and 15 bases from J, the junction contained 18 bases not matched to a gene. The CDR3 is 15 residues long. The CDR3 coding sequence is TGTGCCAGCAGTTGGTTAGTGGGGACTACAATGAGGTGGTTCTTC. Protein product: CASSWLVGTTMRWFF.

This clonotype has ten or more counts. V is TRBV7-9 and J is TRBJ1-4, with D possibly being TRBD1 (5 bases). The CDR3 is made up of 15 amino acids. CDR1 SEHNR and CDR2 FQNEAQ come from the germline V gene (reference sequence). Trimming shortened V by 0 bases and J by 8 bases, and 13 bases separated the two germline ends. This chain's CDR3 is CASSLASAEGEKLFF. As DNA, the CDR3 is TGTGCCAGCAGCTTAGCCTCAGCCGAGGGGGAAAAACTGTTTTTT. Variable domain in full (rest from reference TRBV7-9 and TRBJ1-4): DTGVSQNPRHKITKRGQNVTFRCDPISEHNRLYWYRQTLGQGPEFLTYFQNEAQLEKSRLLSDRFSAERPKGSFSTLEIQRTEQGDSAMYLCASSLASAEGEKLFFGSGTQLSVL.

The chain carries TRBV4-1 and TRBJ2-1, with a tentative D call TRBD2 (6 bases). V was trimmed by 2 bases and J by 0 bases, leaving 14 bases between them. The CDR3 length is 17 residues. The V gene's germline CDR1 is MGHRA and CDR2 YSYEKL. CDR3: CASSQRLVTGSYNEQFF. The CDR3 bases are TGCGCCAGCAGCCAAAGACTAGTAACTGGCTCCTACAATGAGCAGTTCTTC.

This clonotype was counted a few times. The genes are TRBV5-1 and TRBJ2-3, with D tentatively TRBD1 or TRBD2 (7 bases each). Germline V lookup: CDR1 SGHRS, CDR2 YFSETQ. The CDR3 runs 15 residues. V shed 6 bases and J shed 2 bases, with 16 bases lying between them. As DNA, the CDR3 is TGCGCCAGCACAAGACAGGGAGGGTTCACAGATACGCAGTATTTT. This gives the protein CASTRQGGFTDTQYF.

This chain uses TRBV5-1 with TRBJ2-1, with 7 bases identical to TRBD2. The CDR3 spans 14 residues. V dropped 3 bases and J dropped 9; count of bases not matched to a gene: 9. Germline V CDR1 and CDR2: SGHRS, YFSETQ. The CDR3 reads CASSSGRGEGEQFF. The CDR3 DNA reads TGCGCCAGCAGCTCGGGACGGGGGGAGGGTGAGCAGTTCTTC.

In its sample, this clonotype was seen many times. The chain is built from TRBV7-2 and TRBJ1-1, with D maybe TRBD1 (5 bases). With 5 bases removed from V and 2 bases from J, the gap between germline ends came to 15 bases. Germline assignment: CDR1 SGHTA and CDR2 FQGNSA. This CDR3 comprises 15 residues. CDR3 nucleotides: TGTGCCAGCAGCATCTTGACAGTGGCCAACACTGAAGCTTTCTTT. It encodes CASSILTVANTEAFF.

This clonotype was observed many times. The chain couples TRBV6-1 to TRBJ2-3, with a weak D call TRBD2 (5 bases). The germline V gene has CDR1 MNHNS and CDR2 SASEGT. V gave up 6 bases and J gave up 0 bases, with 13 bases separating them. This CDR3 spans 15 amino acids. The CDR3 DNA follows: TGTGCCAGCAGGAAGAGCGGAGACAGCACAGATACGCAGTATTTT. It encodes CASRKSGDSTDTQYF.

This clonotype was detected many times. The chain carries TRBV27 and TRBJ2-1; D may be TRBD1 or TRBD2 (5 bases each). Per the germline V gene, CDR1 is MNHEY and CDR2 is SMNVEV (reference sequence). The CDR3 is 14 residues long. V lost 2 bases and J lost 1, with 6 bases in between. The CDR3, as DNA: TGTGCCAGCAGTTTAGAGGGGTCCTACAATGAGCAGTTCTTC. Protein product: CASSLEGSYNEQFF.

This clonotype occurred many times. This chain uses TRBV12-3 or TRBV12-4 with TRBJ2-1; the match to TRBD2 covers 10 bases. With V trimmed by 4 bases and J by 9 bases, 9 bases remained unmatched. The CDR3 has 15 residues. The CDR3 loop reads CASSSQAGGLGEQFF. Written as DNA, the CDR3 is TGTGCCAGCAGTTCCCAAGCGGGGGGGCTTGGTGAGCAGTTCTTC.

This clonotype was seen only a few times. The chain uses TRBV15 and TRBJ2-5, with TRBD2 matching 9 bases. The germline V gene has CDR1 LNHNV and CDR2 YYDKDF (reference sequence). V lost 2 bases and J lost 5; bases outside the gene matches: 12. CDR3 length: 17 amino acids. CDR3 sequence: CATSRIGLAGPQETQYF. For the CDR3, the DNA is TGTGCCACCAGCAGAATAGGCCTAGCGGGGCCACAGGAGACCCAGTACTTC.

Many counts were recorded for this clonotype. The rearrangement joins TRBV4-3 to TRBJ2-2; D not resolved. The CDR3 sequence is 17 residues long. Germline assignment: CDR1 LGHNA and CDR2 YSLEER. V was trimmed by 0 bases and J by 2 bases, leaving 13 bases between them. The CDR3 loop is CASSQDLSASNTGELFF. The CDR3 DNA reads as TGCGCCAGCAGCCAAGATCTCTCCGCGTCTAACACCGGGGAGCTGTTTTTT.

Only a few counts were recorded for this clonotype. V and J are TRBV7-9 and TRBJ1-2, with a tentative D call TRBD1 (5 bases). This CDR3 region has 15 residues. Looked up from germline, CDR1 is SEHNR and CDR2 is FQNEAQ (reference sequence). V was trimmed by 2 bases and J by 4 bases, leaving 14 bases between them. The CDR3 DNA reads TGTGCCAGCAGCTTATCTACTGCCGACAGCTATGGCTACACCTTC. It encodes CASSLSTADSYGYTF.

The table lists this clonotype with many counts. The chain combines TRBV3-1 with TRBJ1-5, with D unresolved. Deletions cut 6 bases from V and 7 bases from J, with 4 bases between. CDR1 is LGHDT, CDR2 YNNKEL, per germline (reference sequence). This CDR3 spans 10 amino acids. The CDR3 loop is CASRRQPQHF. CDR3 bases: TGTGCCAGCAGGAGACAGCCCCAGCATTTT.

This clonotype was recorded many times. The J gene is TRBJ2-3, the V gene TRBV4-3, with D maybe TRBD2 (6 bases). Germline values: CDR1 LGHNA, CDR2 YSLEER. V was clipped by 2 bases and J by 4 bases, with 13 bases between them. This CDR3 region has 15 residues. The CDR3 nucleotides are TGCGCCAGCAGCCAAACGGGAGAGCCGGCAGATACGCAGTATTTT. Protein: CASSQTGEPADTQYF.

The CDR3 DNA sequence: TGCAGCGTTGAGGGGCGCGGGGGCCTCTCTGGGGCCAACGTCCTGACTTTC. Encoded protein: CSVEGRGGLSGANVLTF. J is TRBJ2-6 and V is TRBV29-1; TRBD2 might be the D (7 bases). The CDR3 consists of 17 residues. Looked up from germline, CDR1 is SQVTM and CDR2 is ANQGSEA. The ends were cut back, 3 bases at V and 0 bases at J, with 15 bases in the middle.

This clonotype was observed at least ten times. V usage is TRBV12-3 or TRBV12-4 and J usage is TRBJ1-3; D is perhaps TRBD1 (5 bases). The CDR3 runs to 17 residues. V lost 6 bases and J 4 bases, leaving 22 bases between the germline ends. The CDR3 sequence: CASSFDNPGTGGNTIYF. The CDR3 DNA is TGTGCCAGCAGCTTCGATAACCCAGGGACGGGAGGAAACACCATATATTTT.

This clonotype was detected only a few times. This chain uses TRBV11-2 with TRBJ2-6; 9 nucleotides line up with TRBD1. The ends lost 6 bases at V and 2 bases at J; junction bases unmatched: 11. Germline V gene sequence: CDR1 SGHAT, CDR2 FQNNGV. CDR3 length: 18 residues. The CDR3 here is CASRAGQGSPTGANVLTF. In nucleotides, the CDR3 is TGTGCCAGCAGGGCCGGACAGGGGAGCCCCACTGGGGCCAACGTCCTGACTTTC.

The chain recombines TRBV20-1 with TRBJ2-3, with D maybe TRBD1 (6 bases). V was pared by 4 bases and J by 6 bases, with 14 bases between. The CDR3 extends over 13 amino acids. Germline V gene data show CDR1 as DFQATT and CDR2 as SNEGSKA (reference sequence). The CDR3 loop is CSATTQGMDTQYF. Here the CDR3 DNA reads TGCAGTGCTACAACTCAGGGGATGGATACGCAGTATTTT.